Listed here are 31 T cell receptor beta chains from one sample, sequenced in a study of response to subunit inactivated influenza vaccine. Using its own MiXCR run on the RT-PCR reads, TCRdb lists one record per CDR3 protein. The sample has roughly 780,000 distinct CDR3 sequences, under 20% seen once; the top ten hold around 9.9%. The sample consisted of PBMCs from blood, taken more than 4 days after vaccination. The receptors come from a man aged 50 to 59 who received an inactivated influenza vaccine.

Written as DNA, the CDR3 is TGCGCCAGCAGCCAAGCGGCAGGGGCTGGCTACACCTTC. It translates to CASSQAAGAGYTF. The rearrangement joins TRBV4-1 to TRBJ1-2; maybe TRBD1 (6 bases). This CDR3 is built from 13 residues. Trimming took 1 base from V and 7 from J, leaving 10 bases between them. Germline CDR1 is MGHRA and CDR2 is YSYEKL.

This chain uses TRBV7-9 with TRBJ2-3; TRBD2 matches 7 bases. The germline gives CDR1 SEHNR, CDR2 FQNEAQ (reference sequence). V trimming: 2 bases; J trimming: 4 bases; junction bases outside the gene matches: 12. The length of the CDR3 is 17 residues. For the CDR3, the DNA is TGTGCCAGCAGCTTAAGGCGGGCGAGACTAGCAGCAGATACGCAGTATTTT. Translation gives CASSLRRARLAADTQYF.

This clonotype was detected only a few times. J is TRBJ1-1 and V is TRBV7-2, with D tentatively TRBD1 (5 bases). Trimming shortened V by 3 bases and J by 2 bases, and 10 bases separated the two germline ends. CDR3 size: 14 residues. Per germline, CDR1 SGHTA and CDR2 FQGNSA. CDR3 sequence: CASSFQGRNTEAFF. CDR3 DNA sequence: TGTGCCAGCAGCTTCCAGGGCCGTAACACTGAAGCTTTCTTT. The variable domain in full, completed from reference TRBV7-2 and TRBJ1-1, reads GAGVSQSPSNKVTEKGKDVELRCDPISGHTALYWYRQSLGQGLEFLIYFQGNSAPDKSGLPSDRFSAERTGGSVSTLTIQRTQQEDSAVYLCASSFQGRNTEAFFGQGTRLTVV.

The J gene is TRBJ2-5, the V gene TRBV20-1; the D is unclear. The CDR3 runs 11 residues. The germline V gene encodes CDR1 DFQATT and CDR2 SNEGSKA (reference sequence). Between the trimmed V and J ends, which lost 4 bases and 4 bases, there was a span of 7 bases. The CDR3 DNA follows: TGCAGTGCTACCTTAGGAGAGACCCAGTACTTC. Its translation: CSATLGETQYF.

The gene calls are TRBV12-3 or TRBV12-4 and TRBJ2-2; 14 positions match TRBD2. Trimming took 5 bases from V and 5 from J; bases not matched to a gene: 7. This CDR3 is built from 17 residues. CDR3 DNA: TGTGCCAGCAGTCCCGGGACTAGCGGGGGATATACCGGGGAGCTGTTTTTT. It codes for CASSPGTSGGYTGELFF.

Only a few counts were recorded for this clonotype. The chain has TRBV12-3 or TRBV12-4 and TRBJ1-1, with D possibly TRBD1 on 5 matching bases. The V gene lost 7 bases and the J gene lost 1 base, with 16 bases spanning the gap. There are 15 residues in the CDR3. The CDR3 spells CASTPRRGSNTEAFF. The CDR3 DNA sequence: TGTGCCAGCACCCCTAGGAGGGGTTCGAACACTGAAGCTTTCTTT.

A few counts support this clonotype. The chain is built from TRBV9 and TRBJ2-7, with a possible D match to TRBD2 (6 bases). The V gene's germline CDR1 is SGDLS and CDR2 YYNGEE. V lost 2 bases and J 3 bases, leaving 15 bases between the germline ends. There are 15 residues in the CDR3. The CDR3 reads CASSVGGEPFYEQYF. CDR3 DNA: TGTGCCAGCAGCGTTGGAGGGGAGCCTTTCTACGAGCAGTACTTC.

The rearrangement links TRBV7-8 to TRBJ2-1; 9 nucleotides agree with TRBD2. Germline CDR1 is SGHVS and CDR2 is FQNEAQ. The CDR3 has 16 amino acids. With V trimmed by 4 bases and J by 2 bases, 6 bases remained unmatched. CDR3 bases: TGTGCCAGCAGCTCCTATAGCGGGGGCACCTACAATGAGCAGTTCTTC. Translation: CASSSYSGGTYNEQFF.

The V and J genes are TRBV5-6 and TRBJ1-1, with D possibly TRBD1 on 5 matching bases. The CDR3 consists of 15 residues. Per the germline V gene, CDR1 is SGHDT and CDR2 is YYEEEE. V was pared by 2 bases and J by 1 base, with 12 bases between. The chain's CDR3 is CASSLWGWWNTEAFF. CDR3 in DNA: TGTGCCAGCAGCTTATGGGGGTGGTGGAACACTGAAGCTTTCTTT.

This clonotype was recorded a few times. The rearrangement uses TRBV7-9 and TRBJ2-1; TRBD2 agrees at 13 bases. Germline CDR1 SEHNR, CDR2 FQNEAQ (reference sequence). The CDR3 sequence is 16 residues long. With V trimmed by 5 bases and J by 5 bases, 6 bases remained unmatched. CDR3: CASSPVLAGGDNEQFF. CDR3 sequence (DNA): TGTGCCAGCAGCCCAGTACTAGCGGGGGGGGACAATGAGCAGTTCTTC.

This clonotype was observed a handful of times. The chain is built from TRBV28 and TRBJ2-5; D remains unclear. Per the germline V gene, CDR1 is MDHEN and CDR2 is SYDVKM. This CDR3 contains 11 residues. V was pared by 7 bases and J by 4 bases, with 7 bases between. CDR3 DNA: TGTGCCAGCAACATCGGAGAGACCCAGTACTTC. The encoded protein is CASNIGETQYF.

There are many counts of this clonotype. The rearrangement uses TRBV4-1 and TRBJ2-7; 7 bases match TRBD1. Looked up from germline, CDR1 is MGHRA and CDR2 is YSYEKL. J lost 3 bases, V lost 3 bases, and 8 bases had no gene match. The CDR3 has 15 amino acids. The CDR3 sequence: CASSHQDRADYEQYF. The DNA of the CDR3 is TGCGCCAGCAGCCACCAAGACAGGGCCGACTACGAGCAGTACTTC.

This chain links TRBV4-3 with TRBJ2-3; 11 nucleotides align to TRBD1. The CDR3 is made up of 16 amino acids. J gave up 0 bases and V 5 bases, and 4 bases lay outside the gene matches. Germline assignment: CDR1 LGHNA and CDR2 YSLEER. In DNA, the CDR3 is TGCGCCAGCAGCGACGGACAGGGGGCAAGCACAGATACGCAGTATTTT. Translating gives CASSDGQGASTDTQYF.

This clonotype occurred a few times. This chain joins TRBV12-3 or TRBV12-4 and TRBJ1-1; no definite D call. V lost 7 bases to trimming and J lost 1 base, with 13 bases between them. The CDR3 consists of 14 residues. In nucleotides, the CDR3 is TGTGCCAGCACAATGGACGGATCGAACACTGAAGCTTTCTTT. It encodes CASTMDGSNTEAFF.

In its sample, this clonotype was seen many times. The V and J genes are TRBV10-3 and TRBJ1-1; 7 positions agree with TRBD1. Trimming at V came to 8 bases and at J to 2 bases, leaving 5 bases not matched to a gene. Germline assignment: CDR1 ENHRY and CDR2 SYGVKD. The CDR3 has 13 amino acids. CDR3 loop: CAIRDRENTEAFF. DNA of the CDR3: TGTGCCATCCGAGACAGGGAAAACACTGAAGCTTTCTTT.

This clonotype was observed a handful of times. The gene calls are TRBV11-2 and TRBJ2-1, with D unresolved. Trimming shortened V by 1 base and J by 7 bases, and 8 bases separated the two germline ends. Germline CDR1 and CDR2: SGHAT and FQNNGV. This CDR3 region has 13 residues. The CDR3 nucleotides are TGTGCCAGCAGCTTAGTTGGGCTTAATGAGCAGTTCTTC. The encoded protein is CASSLVGLNEQFF.

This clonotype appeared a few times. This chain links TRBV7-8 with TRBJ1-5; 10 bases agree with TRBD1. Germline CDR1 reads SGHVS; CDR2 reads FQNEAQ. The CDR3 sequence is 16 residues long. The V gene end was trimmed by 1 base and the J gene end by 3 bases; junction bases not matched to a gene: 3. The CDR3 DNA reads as TGTGCCAGCAGCTTAGGGACAGGGGGACTCAATCAGCCCCAGCATTTT. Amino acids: CASSLGTGGLNQPQHF. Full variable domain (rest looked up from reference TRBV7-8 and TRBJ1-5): GAGVSQSPRYKVAKRGQDVALRCDPISGHVSLFWYQQALGQGPEFLTYFQNEAQLDKSGLPSDRFFAERPEGSVSTLKIQRTQQEDSAVYLCASSLGTGGLNQPQHFGDGTRLSIL.

The CDR3 spells CASSLGGRLAGPAGGYEQYF. CDR3 coding DNA: TGTGCCAGCAGCTTAGGAGGCCGTCTAGCGGGGCCCGCCGGAGGCTACGAGCAGTACTTC. The chain is built from TRBV11-2 and TRBJ2-7; 9 bases map to TRBD2. The CDR3 consists of 20 residues. The junction had 19 bases not matched to a gene; V was cut back by 1 base and J by 3 bases. The germline CDR1 and CDR2 sequences are SGHAT and FQNNGV.

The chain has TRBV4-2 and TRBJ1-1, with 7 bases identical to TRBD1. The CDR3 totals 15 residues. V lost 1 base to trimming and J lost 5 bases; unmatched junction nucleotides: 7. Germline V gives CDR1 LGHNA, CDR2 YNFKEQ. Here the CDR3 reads CASSQAVTGTTEAFF. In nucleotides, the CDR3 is TGTGCCAGCAGCCAAGCAGTGACAGGGACTACTGAAGCTTTCTTT.

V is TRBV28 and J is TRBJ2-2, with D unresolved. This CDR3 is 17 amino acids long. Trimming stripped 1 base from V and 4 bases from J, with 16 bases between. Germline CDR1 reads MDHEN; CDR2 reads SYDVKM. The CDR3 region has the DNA TGTGCCAGCAGTTTATTTAGGTTTCGGCAGAGCACCGGGGAGCTGTTTTTT. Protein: CASSLFRFRQSTGELFF. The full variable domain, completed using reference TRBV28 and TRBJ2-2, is DVKVTQSSRYLVKRTGEKVFLECVQDMDHENMFWYRQDPGLGLRLIYFSYDVKMKEKGDIPEGYSVSREKKERFSLILESASTNQTSMYLCASSLFRFRQSTGELFFGEGSRLTVL.

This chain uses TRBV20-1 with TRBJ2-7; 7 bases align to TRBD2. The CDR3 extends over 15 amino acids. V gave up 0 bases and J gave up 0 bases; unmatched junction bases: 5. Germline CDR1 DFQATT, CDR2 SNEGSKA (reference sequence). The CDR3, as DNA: TGCAGTGCTAGAGACCCGCGGGGGTACTCCTACGAGCAGTACTTC. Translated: CSARDPRGYSYEQYF.

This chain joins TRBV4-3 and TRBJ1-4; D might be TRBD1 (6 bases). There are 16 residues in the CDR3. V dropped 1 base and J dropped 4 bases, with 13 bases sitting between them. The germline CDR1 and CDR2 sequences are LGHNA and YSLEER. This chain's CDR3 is CASSQVIGGNNEKLFF. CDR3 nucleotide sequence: TGCGCCAGCAGCCAAGTTATAGGGGGGAATAATGAAAAACTGTTTTTT.

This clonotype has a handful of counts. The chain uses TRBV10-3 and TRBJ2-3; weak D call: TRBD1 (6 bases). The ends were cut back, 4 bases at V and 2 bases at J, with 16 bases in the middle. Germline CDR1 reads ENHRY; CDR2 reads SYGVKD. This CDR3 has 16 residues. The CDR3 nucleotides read TGTGCCATCAGTGGACTGGGGGCTCCCCACACAGATACGCAGTATTTT. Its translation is CAISGLGAPHTDTQYF.

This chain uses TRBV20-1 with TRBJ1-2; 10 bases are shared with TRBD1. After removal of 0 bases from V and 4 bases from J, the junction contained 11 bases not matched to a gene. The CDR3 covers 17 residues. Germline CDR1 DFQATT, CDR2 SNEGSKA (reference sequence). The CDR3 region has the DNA TGCAGTGCTAGAGATCGAATTTCGACAGGGGGCGCCTATGGCTACACCTTC. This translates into CSARDRISTGGAYGYTF.

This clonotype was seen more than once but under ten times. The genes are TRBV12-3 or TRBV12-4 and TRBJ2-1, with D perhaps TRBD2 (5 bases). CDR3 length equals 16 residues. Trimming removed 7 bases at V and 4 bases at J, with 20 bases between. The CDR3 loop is CASNKPGRGSYNEQFF. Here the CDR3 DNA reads TGTGCCAGCAATAAACCTGGTCGGGGATCATACAATGAGCAGTTCTTC.

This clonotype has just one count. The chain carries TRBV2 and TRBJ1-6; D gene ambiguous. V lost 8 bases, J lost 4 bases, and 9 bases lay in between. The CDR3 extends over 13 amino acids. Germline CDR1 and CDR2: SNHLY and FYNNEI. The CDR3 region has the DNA TGTGCCAGCGGGAGGGAGTATAATTCACCCCTCCACTTT. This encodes CASGREYNSPLHF.

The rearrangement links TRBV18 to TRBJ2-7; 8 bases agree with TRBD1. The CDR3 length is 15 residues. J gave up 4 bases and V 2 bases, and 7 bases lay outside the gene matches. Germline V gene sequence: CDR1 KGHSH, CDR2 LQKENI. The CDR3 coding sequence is TGTGCCAGCTCACCAATGCGGACAGGGTGGTACGAGCAGTACTTC. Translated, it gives CASSPMRTGWYEQYF.

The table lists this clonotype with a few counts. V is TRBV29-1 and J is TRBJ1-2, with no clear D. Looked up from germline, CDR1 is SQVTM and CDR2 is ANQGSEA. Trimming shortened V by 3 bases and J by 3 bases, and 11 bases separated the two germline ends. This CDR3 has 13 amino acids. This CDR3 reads CSVESVVDYGYTF. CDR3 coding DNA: TGCAGCGTTGAGTCCGTAGTCGACTATGGCTACACCTTC.

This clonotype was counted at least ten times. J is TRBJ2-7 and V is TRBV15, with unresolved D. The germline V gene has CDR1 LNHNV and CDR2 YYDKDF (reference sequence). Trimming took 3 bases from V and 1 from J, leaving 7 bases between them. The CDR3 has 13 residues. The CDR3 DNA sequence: TGTGCCACCAGCAGGGACGTTTCCTACGAGCAGTACTTC. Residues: CATSRDVSYEQYF.

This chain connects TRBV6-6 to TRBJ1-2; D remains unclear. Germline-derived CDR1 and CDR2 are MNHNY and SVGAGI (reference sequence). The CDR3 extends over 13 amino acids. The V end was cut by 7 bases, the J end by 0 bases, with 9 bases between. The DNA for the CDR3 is TGTGCCAGCATCGCGGGAGCTAACTATGGCTACACCTTC. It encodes CASIAGANYGYTF.

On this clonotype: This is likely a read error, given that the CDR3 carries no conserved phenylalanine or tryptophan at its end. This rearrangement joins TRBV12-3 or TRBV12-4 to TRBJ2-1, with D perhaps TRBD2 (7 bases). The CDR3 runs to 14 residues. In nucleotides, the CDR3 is TGTGCCAGCGGTTTCTTAGGGGAGGGGGTTGAGCAGTTCTTG. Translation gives CASGFLGEGVEQFL.